These 16 T cell receptor beta chains share one sample of origin, sequenced in a study of T cells after yellow fever vaccination. Using its own MiXCR run on the 5' RACE reads, TCRdb lists one record per CDR3 protein. This table holds approximately 300,000 distinct CDR3 sequences, 8.7% found once. Sequenced here: PBMCs, sampled on the day of the first yellow fever vaccination. All receptors derive from a man aged 18 to 35 who received the YFV17D yellow fever vaccine.

This clonotype was observed at least ten times. This rearrangement joins TRBV12-3 or TRBV12-4 to TRBJ1-1; D not resolved. This CDR3 has 13 residues. V was pared by 6 bases and J by 2 bases, with 10 bases between. CDR3 loop: CASRGSENTEAFF. The CDR3 region has the DNA TGTGCCAGCAGGGGATCTGAAAACACTGAAGCTTTCTTT.

V and J are TRBV18 and TRBJ2-7; D may be TRBD1 (5 bases). The CDR3 contains 13 residues. Trimming took 3 bases from V and 3 from J, leaving 9 bases between them. CDR1 and CDR2 (germline): KGHSH, LQKENI. Written as DNA, the CDR3 is TGTGCCAGCTCACCGCCAGGGAACTACGAGCAGTACGTC. Its protein product is CASSPPGNYEQYV.

V usage is TRBV12-3 or TRBV12-4 and J usage is TRBJ1-1; D unclear. The CDR3 is made up of 11 amino acids. V dropped 3 bases and J dropped 8 bases, with 7 bases sitting between them. In nucleotides, the CDR3 is TGTGCCAGCAGTTTCGGGGAAGAAGCTTTCTTT. It is translated as CASSFGEEAFF.

This clonotype was found many times. This chain uses TRBV6-2 or TRBV6-3 with TRBJ1-1; D gene unclear. CDR3 length: 13 amino acids. Germline assignment: CDR1 MNHEY and CDR2 SVGEGT. The V gene lost 7 bases and the J gene lost 1 base, with 10 bases spanning the gap. The CDR3 loop is CASTNGRNTEAFF. CDR3 sequence (DNA): TGTGCCAGCACCAACGGGAGGAACACTGAAGCTTTCTTT.

The chain combines TRBV4-3 with TRBJ2-3, with D perhaps matching TRBD1 (5 bases). The CDR3 is made up of 15 amino acids. From germline, CDR1 is LGHNA and CDR2 YSLEER. Trimming removed 2 bases from V and 3 bases from J, with 12 bases in between. This chain's CDR3 is CASSQQGKRTDTQYF. CDR3 nucleotide sequence: TGCGCCAGCAGCCAACAGGGCAAGAGGACAGATACGCAGTATTTT.

V gene TRBV6-1 combines with J gene TRBJ2-7; 12 nucleotides match TRBD2. With V trimmed by 7 bases and J by 2 bases, 6 bases remained unmatched. CDR1 and CDR2 from the germline V gene are MNHNS and SASEGT. This CDR3 region has 15 residues. CDR3 sequence reads: CASTPTSGGPYEQYF. The CDR3 DNA is TGTGCCAGCACCCCGACTAGCGGGGGACCCTACGAGCAGTACTTC.

The CDR3 loop is CASSYGTQSYGYTF. CDR3 nucleotide sequence: TGTGCCAGCAGTTACGGGACTCAATCCTATGGCTACACCTTC. The V call is TRBV6-5, the J call TRBJ1-2, with D possibly TRBD1 on 5 matching bases. Germline assignment: CDR1 MNHEY and CDR2 SVGAGI. V was pared by 2 bases and J by 4 bases, with 11 bases between. CDR3 length equals 14 residues.

This clonotype came up many times. The gene calls are TRBV20-1 and TRBJ1-1; D is ambiguous. The CDR3 spans 12 residues. V was cut by 3 bases and J by 2 bases, with 7 bases left in between. Germline V gene data show CDR1 as DFQATT and CDR2 as SNEGSKA (reference sequence). The CDR3 region has the DNA TGCAGTGCTAGGGTGTCTAACACTGAAGCTTTCTTT. Encoded protein: CSARVSNTEAFF.

This clonotype was counted at least ten times. The chain employs TRBV7-2 and TRBJ2-1; D possibly corresponds to TRBD2 (6 bases). CDR3 length: 16 residues. V lost 3 bases and J lost 0, with 12 bases in between. The germline V gene has CDR1 SGHTA and CDR2 FQGNSA. In DNA, the CDR3 is TGTGCCAGCAGCTTCTTGCGGGACCTCTCCTACAATGAGCAGTTCTTC. This encodes CASSFLRDLSYNEQFF.

This clonotype was observed many times. The chain carries TRBV29-1 and TRBJ2-5, with D uncertain. This CDR3 region has 11 residues. Trimming took off 7 bases at V and 1 base at J, with 7 bases between the two ends. The germline V gene encodes CDR1 SQVTM and CDR2 ANQGSEA. CDR3 in amino acids: CSADPQETQYF. The CDR3 coding sequence is TGCAGCGCGGACCCCCAAGAGACCCAGTACTTC.

Many counts were recorded for this clonotype. CDR3 DNA sequence: TGTGCCACCAGCAGAGATCACGGAATGAACACTGAAGCTTTCTTT. Encoded protein: CATSRDHGMNTEAFF. The J gene is TRBJ1-1, the V gene TRBV15; D remains unclear. V lost 0 bases, J lost 0 bases, and 8 bases lay in between. The length of the CDR3 is 15 residues. Germline CDR1 reads LNHNV; CDR2 reads YYDKDF (reference sequence).

This clonotype was detected only a few times. The gene calls are TRBV4-1 and TRBJ1-2; perhaps TRBD1 as D (6 bases). CDR3 size: 16 residues. The V gene's germline CDR1 is MGHRA and CDR2 YSYEKL. The V end lost 3 bases, the J end lost 4 bases, and 18 bases lay between the germline ends. As DNA, the CDR3 is TGCGCCAGCAGCCAGGAATTTTTGGGGGCCAGCTATGGCTACACCTTC. Translated: CASSQEFLGASYGYTF.

The chain carries TRBV19 and TRBJ2-1, with D perhaps assigned TRBD1 or TRBD2 (5 bases each). Trimming left V 5 bases short and J 0 bases short, with 8 bases between. Germline V lookup: CDR1 LNHDA, CDR2 SQIVND (reference sequence). CDR3 length equals 14 residues. Here the CDR3 reads CASSWGPSYNEQFF. In DNA form, the CDR3 reads TGTGCCAGTAGTTGGGGACCCTCCTACAATGAGCAGTTCTTC.

The CDR3 here is CAISERGTDSGANVLTF. For the CDR3, the DNA is TGTGCCATCAGTGAACGCGGGACGGACTCTGGGGCCAACGTCCTGACTTTC. The rearrangement links TRBV10-3 to TRBJ2-6, with D possibly being TRBD2 (6 bases). Germline V gene lookup returns CDR1 ENHRY and CDR2 SYGVKD. The CDR3 runs to 17 residues. V lost 3 bases and J lost 0, with 12 bases in between.

The chain joins TRBV5-1 to TRBJ1-2; 7 nucleotides agree with TRBD1. The trim removed 2 bases at V and 4 bases at J, leaving 8 bases unmatched. CDR1 and CDR2 (germline): SGHRS, YFSETQ. CDR3 length: 15 amino acids. The CDR3 spells CASSFEGQLLYGYTF. The CDR3 DNA reads as TGCGCCAGCAGCTTCGAGGGACAGTTACTCTATGGCTACACCTTC.

The chain uses TRBV7-8 and TRBJ2-2, with 12 bases lining up with TRBD1. The J segment lost 6 bases and the V segment lost 5 bases, leaving 10 bases of the junction unmatched. Looked up from germline, CDR1 is SGHVS and CDR2 is FQNEAQ. The CDR3 totals 17 residues. The DNA of the CDR3 is TGTGCCAGCAGCCCCACTCCGGGACAGGGGGCATCCGGGGAGCTGTTTTTT. It is translated as CASSPTPGQGASGELFF. The full variable domain, completed using reference TRBV7-8 and TRBJ2-2, is GAGVSQSPRYKVAKRGQDVALRCDPISGHVSLFWYQQALGQGPEFLTYFQNEAQLDKSGLPSDRFFAERPEGSVSTLKIQRTQQEDSAVYLCASSPTPGQGASGELFFGEGSRLTVL.